This TCR beta chain was captured in a study of blood T cell repertoires in COVID-19. At the level of the study: Both acute and convalescent COVID-19 samples were obtained from the United States, Italy and Spain. The analysed material was cDNA or gDNA that came from T cells, B-cell-depleted T cells, or PBMCs.

The data were produced by immunoSEQ multiplex PCR, yet TCRdb's version contains in-frame clones alone and is incomplete. Here the sample spans under 300,000 clones, around 88% being singletons. V was clipped by 7 bases and J by 0 bases, with 13 bases between them. Germline lookup yields CDR1 MGHRA and CDR2 YSYEKL. This CDR3 is 15 amino acids long. Residents of about two dozen US areas, aged about 18 to 95 years, made up the participants. Participants' own reports of clinical history determined their cohort assignment. Specimen: PBMCs or T cells enriched from blood (not recorded which). This TCR was recovered from a woman between 40 and 50 years old with acute COVID-19. V is TRBV4-1 and J is TRBJ1-5; D remains unclear. CDR3 nucleotide sequence: TGCGCCAGCAACTCAGAGGGATATAGCAATCAGCCCCAGCATTTT. Translated, it gives CASNSEGYSNQPQHF.